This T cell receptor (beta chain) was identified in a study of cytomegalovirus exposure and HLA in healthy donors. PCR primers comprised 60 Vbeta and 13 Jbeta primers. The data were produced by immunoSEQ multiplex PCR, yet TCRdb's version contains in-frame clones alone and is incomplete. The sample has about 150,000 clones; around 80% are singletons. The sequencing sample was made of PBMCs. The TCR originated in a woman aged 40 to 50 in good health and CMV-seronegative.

CDR3 in amino acids: CASSDREPTSGANVLTF. The CDR3 nucleotides read TGTGCCAGCAGCGACAGAGAACCCACCTCTGGGGCCAACGTCCTGACTTTC. The rearrangement links TRBV5-4 to TRBJ2-6; possibly TRBD1 for D (5 bases). The CDR3 contains 17 residues. The ends were cut back, 4 bases at V and 0 bases at J, with 14 bases in the middle. CDR1 and CDR2 from the germline V gene are SGHNT and YYREEE (reference sequence).